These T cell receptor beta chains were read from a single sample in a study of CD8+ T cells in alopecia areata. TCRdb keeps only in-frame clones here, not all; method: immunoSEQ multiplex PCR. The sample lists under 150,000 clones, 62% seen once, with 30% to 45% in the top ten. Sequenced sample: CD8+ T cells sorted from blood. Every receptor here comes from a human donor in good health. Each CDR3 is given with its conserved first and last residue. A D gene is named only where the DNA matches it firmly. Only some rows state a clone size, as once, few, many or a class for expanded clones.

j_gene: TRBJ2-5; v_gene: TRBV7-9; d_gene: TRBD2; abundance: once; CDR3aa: CASSGGGSETQYF; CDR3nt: TGTGCCAGCAGCGGCGGGGGGTCAGAGACCCAGTACTTC
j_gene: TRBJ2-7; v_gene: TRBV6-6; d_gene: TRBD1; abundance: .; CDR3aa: CASSHIGQGISYEQYF; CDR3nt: TGTGCCAGCAGTCATATAGGACAGGGCATTAGCTACGAGCAGTACTTC
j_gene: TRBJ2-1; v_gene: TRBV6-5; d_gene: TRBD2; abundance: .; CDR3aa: CASSVLAGVHNEQFF; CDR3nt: TGTGCCAGCAGCGTCCTAGCGGGAGTGCACAATGAGCAGTTCTTC
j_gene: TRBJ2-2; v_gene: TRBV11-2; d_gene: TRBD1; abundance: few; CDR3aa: CASSLGTVTNTGELFF; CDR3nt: TGTGCCAGCAGCTTGGGGACAGTAACGAACACCGGGGAGCTGTTTTTT
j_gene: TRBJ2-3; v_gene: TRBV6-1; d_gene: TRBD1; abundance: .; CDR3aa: CASSEDPQGAYITDTQYF; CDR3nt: TGTGCCAGCAGTGAAGACCCCCAGGGGGCGTATATCACAGATACGCAGTATTTT
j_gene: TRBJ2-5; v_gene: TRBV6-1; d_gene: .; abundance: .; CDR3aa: CASSEAKRVQETQYF; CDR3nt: TGTGCCAGCAGTGAAGCTAAAAGGGTCCAAGAGACCCAGTACTTC
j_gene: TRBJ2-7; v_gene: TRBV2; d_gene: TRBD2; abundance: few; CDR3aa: CASRAGTSGGHEQYF; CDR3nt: TGTGCCAGCAGAGCCGGGACTAGCGGGGGACACGAGCAGTACTTC
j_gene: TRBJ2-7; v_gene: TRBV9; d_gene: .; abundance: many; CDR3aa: CASSDTGEGSWDEQYF; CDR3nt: TGTGCCAGCAGCGACACAGGGGAGGGGTCATGGGACGAGCAGTACTTC
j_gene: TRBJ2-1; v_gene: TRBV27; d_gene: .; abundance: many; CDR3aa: CASSLSIFAREQFF; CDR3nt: TGTGCCAGCAGTTTATCGATTTTTGCGAGGGAGCAGTTCTTC
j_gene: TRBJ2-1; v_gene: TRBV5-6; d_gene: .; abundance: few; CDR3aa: CASSGAGGSSYNEQFF; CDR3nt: TGTGCCAGCAGCGGCGCCGGCGGAAGCTCCTACAATGAGCAGTTCTTC
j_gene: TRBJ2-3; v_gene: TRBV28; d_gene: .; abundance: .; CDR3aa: CASSFITGLGSATGPDTQYF; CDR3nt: TGTGCCAGCAGTTTCATTACAGGGTTAGGTAGCGCGACGGGCCCAGATACGCAGTATTTT
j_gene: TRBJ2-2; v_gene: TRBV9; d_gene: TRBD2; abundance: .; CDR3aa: CASSVASGSTGELFF; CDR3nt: TGTGCCAGCAGCGTTGCTAGCGGGAGTACCGGGGAGCTGTTTTTT
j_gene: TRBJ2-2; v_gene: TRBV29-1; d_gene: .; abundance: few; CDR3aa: CSVGGGPANTGELFF; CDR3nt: TGCAGCGTTGGGGGCGGGCCCGCGAACACCGGGGAGCTGTTTTTT
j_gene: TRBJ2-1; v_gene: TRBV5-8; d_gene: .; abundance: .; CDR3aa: CASSLGTTSYNEQFF; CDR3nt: TGTGCCAGCAGCTTGGGGACCACCTCCTACAATGAGCAGTTCTTC
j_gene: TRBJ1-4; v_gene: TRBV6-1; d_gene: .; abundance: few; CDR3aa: CASSVYGNEKLFF; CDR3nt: TGTGCCAGCAGTGTGTACGGAAATGAAAAACTGTTTTTT
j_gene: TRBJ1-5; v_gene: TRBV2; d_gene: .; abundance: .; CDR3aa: CATRRWQNSNQPQHF; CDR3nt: TGTGCCACCCGGAGATGGCAGAATAGCAATCAGCCCCAGCATTTT
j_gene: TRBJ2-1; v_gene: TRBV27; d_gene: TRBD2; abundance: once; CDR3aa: CASSLSGGEQFF; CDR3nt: TGTGCCAGCAGTCTATCGGGAGGAGAGCAGTTCTTC
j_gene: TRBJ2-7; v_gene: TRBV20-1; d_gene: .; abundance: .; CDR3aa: CSASGLAEQYF; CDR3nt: TGCAGTGCTAGTGGGCTAGCTGAGCAGTACTTC